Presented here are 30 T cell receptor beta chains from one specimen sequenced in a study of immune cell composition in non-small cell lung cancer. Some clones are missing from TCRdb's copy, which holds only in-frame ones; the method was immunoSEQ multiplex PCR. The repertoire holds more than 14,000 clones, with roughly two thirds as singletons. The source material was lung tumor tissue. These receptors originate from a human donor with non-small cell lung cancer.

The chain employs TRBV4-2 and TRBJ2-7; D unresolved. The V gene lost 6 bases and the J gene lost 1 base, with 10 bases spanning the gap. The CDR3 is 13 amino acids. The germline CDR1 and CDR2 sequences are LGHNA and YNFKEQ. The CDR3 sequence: CASSVKRSYEQYF. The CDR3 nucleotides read TGTGCCAGCAGTGTGAAGAGGTCCTACGAGCAGTACTTC.

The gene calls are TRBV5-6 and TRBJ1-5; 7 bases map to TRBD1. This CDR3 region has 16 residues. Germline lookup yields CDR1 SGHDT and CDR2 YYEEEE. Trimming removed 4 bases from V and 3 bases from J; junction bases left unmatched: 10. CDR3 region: CASSVQTGRFNQPQHF. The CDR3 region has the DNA TGTGCCAGCAGCGTCCAGACAGGGAGGTTCAATCAGCCCCAGCATTTT.

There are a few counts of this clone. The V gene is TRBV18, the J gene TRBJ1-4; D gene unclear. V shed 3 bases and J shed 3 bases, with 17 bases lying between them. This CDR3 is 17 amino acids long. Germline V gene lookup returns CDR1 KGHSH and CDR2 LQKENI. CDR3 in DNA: TGTGCCAGCTCACCCCGCGGGGTGGGAACTGCTAATGAAAAACTGTTTTTT. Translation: CASSPRGVGTANEKLFF.

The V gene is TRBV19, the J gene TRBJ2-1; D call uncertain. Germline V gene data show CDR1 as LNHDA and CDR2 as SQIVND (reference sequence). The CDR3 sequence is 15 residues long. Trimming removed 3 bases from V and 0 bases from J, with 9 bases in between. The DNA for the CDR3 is TGTGCCAGTAGTATTCGAACTTACTCCTACAATGAGCAGTTCTTC. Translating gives CASSIRTYSYNEQFF.

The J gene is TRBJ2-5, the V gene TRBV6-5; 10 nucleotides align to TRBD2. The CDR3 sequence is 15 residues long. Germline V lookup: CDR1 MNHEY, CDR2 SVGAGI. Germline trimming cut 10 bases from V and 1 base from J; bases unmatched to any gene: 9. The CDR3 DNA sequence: TGTGCCACCCGAAGGCTAGCGGGGGCCCAAGAGACCCAGTACTTC. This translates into CATRRLAGAQETQYF.

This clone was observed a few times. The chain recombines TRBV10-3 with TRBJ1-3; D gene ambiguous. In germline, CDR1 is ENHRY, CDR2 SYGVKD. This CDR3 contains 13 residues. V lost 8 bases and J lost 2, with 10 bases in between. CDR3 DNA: TGTGCCATCGCGGCAGAAGCTGGAAACACCATATATTTT. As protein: CAIAAEAGNTIYF.

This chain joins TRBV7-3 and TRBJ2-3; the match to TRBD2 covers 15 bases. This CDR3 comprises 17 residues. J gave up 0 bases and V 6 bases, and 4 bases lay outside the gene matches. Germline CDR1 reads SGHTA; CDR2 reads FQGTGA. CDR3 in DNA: TGTGCCAGCAGTCGGACTAGCGGGGGGGTTAGCACAGATACGCAGTATTTT. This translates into CASSRTSGGVSTDTQYF.

DNA of the CDR3: TGTGCCAGCAGCCCTACAGGGGCCCCTCACGAGCAGTACTTC. It codes for CASSPTGAPHEQYF. This chain joins TRBV6-1 and TRBJ2-7; 7 bases agree with TRBD1. This CDR3 has 14 residues. The germline V gene has CDR1 MNHNS and CDR2 SASEGT. J was trimmed by 5 bases and V by 6 bases; bases with no gene match: 10.

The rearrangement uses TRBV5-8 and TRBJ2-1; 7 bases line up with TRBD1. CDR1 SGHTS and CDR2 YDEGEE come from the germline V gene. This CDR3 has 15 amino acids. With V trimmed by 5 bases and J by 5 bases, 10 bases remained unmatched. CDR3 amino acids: CASSPGDRADNEQFF. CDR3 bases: TGTGCCAGCAGTCCCGGCGACAGGGCTGACAATGAGCAGTTCTTC.

The DNA of the CDR3 is TGTGCCAGCAGCTGGTGGACTAGTTCCGAGACCCAGTACTTC. Protein sequence: CASSWWTSSETQYF. V and J are TRBV7-8 and TRBJ2-5; TRBD2 matches 7 bases. CDR1 and CDR2 from the germline V gene are SGHVS and FQNEAQ. The CDR3 runs 14 residues. V lost 4 bases and J lost 5; bases outside the gene matches: 7.

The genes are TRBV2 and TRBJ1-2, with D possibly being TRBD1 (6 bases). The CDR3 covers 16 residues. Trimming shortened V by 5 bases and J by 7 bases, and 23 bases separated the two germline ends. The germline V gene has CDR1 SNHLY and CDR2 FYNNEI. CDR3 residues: CASSLTGTHQGSGYTF. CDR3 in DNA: TGTGCCAGCAGTCTCACCGGGACACATCAGGGTAGTGGCTACACCTTC.

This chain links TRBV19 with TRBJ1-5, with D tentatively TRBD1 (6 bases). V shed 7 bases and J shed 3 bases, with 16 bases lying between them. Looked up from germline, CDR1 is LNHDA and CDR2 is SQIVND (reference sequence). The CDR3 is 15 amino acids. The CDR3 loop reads CASTPAGAYNQPQHF. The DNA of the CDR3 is TGTGCCAGTACTCCAGCAGGGGCTTACAATCAGCCCCAGCATTTT. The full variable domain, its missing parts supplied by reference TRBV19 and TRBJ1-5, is DGGITQSPKYLFRKEGQNVTLSCEQNLNHDAMYWYRQDPGQGLRLIYYSQIVNDFQKGDIAEGYSVSREKKESFPLTVTSAQKNPTAFYLCASTPAGAYNQPQHFGDGTRLSIL.

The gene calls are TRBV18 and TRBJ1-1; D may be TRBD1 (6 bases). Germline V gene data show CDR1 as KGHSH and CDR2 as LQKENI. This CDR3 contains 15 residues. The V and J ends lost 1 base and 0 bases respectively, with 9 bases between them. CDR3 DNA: TGTGCCAGCTCACCACGACAGGTTTTGAACACTGAAGCTTTCTTT. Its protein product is CASSPRQVLNTEAFF.

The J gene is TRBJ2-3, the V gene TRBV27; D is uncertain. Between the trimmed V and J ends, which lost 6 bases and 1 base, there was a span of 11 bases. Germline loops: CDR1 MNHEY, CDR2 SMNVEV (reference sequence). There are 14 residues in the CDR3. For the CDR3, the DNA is TGTGCCAGCAGGAATAGCCTCGGCACAGATACGCAGTATTTT. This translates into CASRNSLGTDTQYF.

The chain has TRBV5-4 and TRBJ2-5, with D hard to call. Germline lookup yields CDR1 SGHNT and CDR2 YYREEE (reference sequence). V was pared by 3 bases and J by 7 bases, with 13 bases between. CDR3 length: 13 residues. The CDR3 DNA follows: TGTGCCAGCAGCTCGAATCCGGAGCCGACCCAGTACTTC. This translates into CASSSNPEPTQYF.

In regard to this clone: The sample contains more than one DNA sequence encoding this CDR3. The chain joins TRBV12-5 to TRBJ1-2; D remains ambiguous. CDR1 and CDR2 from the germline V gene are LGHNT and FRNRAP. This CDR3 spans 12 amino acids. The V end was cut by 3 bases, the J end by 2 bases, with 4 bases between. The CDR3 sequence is CASGFSNYGYTF. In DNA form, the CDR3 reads TGTGCTAGTGGTTTCTCCAACTATGGCTACACCTTC. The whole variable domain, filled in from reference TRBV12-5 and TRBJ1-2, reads DARVTQTPRHKVTEMGQEVTMRCQPILGHNTVFWYRQTMMQGLELLAYFRNRAPLDDSGMPKDRFSAEMPDATLATLKIQPSEPRDSAVYFCASGFSNYGYTFGSGTRLTVV.

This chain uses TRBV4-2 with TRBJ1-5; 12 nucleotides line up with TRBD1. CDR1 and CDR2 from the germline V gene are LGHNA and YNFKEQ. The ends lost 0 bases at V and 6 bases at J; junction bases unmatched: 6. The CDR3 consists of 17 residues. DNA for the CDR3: TGTGCCAGCAGCCAAGAGGGGGACAGGGGGCGGTCTCAGCCCCAGCATTTT. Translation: CASSQEGDRGRSQPQHF.

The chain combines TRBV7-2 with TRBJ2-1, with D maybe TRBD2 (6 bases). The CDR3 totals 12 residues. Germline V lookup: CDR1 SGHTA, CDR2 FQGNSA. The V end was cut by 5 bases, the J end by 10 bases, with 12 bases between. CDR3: CASSPAREEQFF. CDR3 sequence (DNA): TGTGCCAGCAGCCCAGCACGGGAGGAGCAGTTCTTC.

The CDR3 sequence: CASRGGDTASGYTF. CDR3 bases: TGTGCCAGCCGCGGGGGGGACACGGCGAGTGGCTACACCTTC. This chain connects TRBV28 to TRBJ1-2; weak D call: TRBD1 (6 bases). V was clipped by 8 bases and J by 7 bases, with 20 bases between them. Germline V gene data show CDR1 as MDHEN and CDR2 as SYDVKM. This CDR3 is built from 14 residues.

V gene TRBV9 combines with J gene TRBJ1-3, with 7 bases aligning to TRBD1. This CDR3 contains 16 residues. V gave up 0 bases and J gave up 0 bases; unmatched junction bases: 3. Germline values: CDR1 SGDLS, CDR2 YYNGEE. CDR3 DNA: TGTGCCAGCAGCGTAGAGCCAGGGGGCTCTGGAAACACCATATATTTT. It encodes CASSVEPGGSGNTIYF.

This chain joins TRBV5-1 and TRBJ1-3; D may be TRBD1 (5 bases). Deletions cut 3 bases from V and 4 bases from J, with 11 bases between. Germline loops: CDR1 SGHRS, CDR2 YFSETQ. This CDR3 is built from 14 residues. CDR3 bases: TGCGCCAGCAGCTCGCAGGGCACGGGAAACACCATATATTTT. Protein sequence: CASSSQGTGNTIYF.

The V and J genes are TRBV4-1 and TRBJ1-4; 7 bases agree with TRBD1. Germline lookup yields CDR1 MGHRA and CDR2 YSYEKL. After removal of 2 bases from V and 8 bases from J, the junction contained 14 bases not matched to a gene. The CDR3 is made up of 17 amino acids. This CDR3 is CASSQPRGDSSREKLFF. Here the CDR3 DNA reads TGCGCCAGCAGCCAACCCAGAGGGGACAGTTCTCGAGAAAAACTGTTTTTT.

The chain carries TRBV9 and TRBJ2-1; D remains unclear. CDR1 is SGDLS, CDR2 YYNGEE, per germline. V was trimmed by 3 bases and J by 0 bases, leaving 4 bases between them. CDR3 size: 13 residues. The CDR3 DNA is TGTGCCAGCAGCGCCTACTCCTACAATGAGCAGTTCTTC. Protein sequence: CASSAYSYNEQFF.

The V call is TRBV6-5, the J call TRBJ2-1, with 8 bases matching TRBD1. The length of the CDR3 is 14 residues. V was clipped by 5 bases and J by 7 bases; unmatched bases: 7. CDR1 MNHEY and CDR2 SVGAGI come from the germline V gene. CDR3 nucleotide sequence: TGTGCCAGCAGTAGATGGACAGGGAGGAATGAGCAGTTCTTC. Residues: CASSRWTGRNEQFF.

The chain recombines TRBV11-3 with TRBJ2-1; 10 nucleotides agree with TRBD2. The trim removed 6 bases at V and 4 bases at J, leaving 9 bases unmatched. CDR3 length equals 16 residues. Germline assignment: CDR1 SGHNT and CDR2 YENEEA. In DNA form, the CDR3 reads TGTGCCAGCAGTAGCGGGGGGCCTGAGGGGTACAATGAGCAGTTCTTC. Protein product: CASSSGGPEGYNEQFF.

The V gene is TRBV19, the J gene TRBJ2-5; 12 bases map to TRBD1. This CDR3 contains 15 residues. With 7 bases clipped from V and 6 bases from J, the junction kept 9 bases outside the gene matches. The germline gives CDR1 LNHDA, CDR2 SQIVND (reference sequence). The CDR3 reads CASTTGTGGFQTQYF. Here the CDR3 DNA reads TGTGCCAGTACCACCGGGACAGGGGGCTTCCAGACCCAGTACTTC.

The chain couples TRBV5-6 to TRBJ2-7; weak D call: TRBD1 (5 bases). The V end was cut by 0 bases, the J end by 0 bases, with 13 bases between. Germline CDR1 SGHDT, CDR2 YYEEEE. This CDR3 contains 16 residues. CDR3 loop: CASSLELAGLSYEQYF. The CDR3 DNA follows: TGTGCCAGCAGCTTGGAATTAGCAGGGCTCTCCTACGAGCAGTACTTC.

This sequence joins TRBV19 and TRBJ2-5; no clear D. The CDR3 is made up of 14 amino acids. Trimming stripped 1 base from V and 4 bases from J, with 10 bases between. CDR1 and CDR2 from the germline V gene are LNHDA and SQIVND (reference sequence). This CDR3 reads CASSIAQYRETQYF. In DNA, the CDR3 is TGTGCCAGTAGTATAGCGCAGTACCGAGAGACCCAGTACTTC. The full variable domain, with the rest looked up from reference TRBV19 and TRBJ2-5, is DGGITQSPKYLFRKEGQNVTLSCEQNLNHDAMYWYRQDPGQGLRLIYYSQIVNDFQKGDIAEGYSVSREKKESFPLTVTSAQKNPTAFYLCASSIAQYRETQYFGPGTRLLVL.

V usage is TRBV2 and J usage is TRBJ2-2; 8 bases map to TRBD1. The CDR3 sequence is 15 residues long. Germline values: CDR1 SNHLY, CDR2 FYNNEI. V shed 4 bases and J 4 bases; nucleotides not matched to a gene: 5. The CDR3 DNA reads TGTGCCAGCAGTGCGGACAGGGATAGCACCGGGGAGCTGTTTTTT. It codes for CASSADRDSTGELFF.

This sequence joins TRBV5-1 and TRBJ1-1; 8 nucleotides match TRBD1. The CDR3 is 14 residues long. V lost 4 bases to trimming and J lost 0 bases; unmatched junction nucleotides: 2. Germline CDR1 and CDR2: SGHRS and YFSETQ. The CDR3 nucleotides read TGCGCCAGCAGCCCGGGACAGGTGAACACTGAAGCTTTCTTT. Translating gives CASSPGQVNTEAFF. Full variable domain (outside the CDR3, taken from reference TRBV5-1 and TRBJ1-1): KAGVTQTPRYLIKTRGQQVTLSCSPISGHRSVSWYQQTPGQGLQFLFEYFSETQRNKGNFPGRFSGRQFSNSRSEMNVSTLELGDSALYLCASSPGQVNTEAFFGQGTRLTVV.